There are a few counts of the clone carrying this T cell receptor beta chain. The record originates from a study of patients and donors after allogeneic stem cell transplantation. The CDR3 totals 14 residues. V was clipped by 3 bases and J by 7 bases, with 13 bases between them. In germline, CDR1 is MDHEN, CDR2 SYDVKM. TCRdb re-derived calls from the RT-PCR reads in MiXCR, one entry per CDR3 protein. Found here are under 170,000 distinct CDR3 sequences, 30% to 45% of them singletons; the top ten hold approximately 50%. The chain couples TRBV28 to TRBJ1-5, with D possibly matching TRBD1 (5 bases). Source material: blood, either unsorted or a sorted T cell fraction (not recorded which). This receptor was obtained from a human donor who was either an allogeneic HSCT recipient or a stem cell or donor lymphocyte infusion donor (not recorded which). It is not recorded whose cells these are; they may come from a transplant donor. The CDR3 loop is CASSFSLGAQPQHF. The CDR3 DNA reads TGTGCCAGCAGTTTTTCATTAGGGGCCCAGCCCCAGCATTTT. Full variable domain (remainder filled in from reference TRBV28 and TRBJ1-5): DVKVTQSSRYLVKRTGEKVFLECVQDMDHENMFWYRQDPGLGLRLIYFSYDVKMKEKGDIPEGYSVSREKKERFSLILESASTNQTSMYLCASSFSLGAQPQHFGDGTRLSIL.